The present entry profiles one T cell receptor (beta chain) with its context. The sample holds many counts of this clonotype. The antigen it recognizes is unknown. No base-level quality is on record; no much larger clone is a single base apart. The library came from 5' RACE. The run used an Illumina HiSeq 2000. Template switching added a universal primer binding site, and the final cDNA carried a unique molecular identifier that allowed TCR cDNA molecules to be counted accurately. Specific primers in the conserved constant-segment region were used to synthesize first-strand cDNA for TCR alpha and beta chains. To control for contamination, each cDNA library was double barcoded with a SMART-Mk sample barcode plus Illumina barcodes. TruSeq adapter sequences and Illumina sample barcodes were added in two successive PCR steps. The Illumina HiSeq platform was used with custom primers to sequence TCR alpha and beta cDNA libraries. The study's processing was this. Raw reads were processed with MiGEC to extract unique molecular identifiers, and MiXCR was used to determine CDR3 positions. For each individual, recombination models were inferred using an EM algorithm with the repgenHMM and IGoR tools. Shared clonotypes were analyzed with the tcR package in R, and sharing was normalized by the product of cloneset sizes. Out-of-frame nonproductive sequences were analyzed to study raw recombination free of thymic and clonal selection effects. TCRdb applied fastp at Q25 and MiXCR to the public reads, then kept only in-frame beta chains. Rows are unified per CDR3 protein, each entry keeping the most common DNA and genes. These V and J calls are TCRdb output, not the study's own analysis. The sample table contains 350,000 to 500,000 distinct CDR3 sequences; only one count was recorded for around 20% of them. More than 10% of the sample belongs to the ten largest clones.

These data originate in a study of identical twins (dated by TCRdb to 2015 to 2016). General notes on the study: To test whether fetal clonotypes persist, this study deep-sequenced TCR alpha and beta repertoires from monozygotic twins, from unrelated adults of various ages, and from cord blood. To rule out contamination, the twin experiments were replicated at different times with different library preparation protocols. Overall study results and their limits: Invariant T cells such as MAIT and iNKT could partly confound zero-insertion analyses, though diverse VJ usage argued against this for most clonotypes. A weaker excess of twin sharing was found in beta out-of-frame sequences because the signal-to-noise ratio was lowered by fewer shared sequences. Fewer insertions were carried by abundant cord blood beta clonotypes, a similar but weaker trend appeared in young adult naive repertoires, and no such trend appeared in memory repertoires. Because the same donors could not be followed over many years, the conclusions relied on cross-sectional statistical analysis. Compared with coincidental sharing between unrelated individuals, out-of-frame TCR alpha sequences shared between twins had an excess of sequences with low generation probability. In monozygotic twins, recombination models systematically underestimated out-of-frame TCR alpha sharing, but the models matched the sharing seen between unrelated individuals.

All donors were healthy Caucasians. Three unrelated non-twin adults were also sequenced: a male aged 18 to 30, a male aged 50 to 59 and a female aged 50 to 59. Miltenyi CD45RO+ enrichment and human naive T-cell isolation kits were used to isolate memory (CD45RO+) and naive T cells from PBMC. Reading from cysteine to phenylalanine, the CDR3 counts 13 amino acids. CDR3 DNA is the only sequence kept; it has 39 bases, read in frame from the first base. V loses 4 bases, J loses 4 bases, and the germline ends lie 11 bases apart. Taken from the germline V gene, the CDR1 and CDR2 loops are MDHEN and SYDVKM. The chain uses TRBV28 and TRBJ2-7; no D gene call is confident. The specimen was naive T cells sorted from blood. According to the study, the label for this sample's cell subset or site signals: cells isolated with a human naive T-cell isolation kit. This clonotype was obtained from a man aged 50 to 60 in good health. The bases are TGTGCCAGCAGTTCCGGGTCCTTTTACGAGCAGTACTTC. Its translation is CASSSGSFYEQYF.